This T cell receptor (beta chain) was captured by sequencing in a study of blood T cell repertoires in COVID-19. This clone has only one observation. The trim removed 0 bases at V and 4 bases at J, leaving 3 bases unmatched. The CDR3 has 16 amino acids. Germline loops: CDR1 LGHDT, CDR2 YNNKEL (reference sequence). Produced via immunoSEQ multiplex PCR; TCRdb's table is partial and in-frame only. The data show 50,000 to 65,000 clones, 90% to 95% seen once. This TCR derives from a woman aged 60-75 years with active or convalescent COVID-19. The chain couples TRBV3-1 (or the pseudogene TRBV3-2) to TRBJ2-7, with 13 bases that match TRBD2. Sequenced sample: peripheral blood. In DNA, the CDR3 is TGTGCCAGCAGCCAAGAAGGGACTAGCGGGGTGTACGAGCAGTACTTC. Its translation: CASSQEGTSGVYEQYF.